Each of the 6 T cell receptor beta chains below was sequenced from the same sample in a study of blood T cell repertoires in COVID-19. Some clones are missing from TCRdb's copy, which holds only in-frame ones; the method was immunoSEQ multiplex PCR. The profile covers 50,000 to 55,000 clones, with roughly nine tenths appearing a single time and roughly 15% taken by the ten largest. The sample comprised peripheral blood. The receptors were sampled from a human donor with active COVID-19. The donor label of this sample is uncertain.

This clone is a singleton in its sample. Here the CDR3 reads CASSGGRGAYNEQFF. The CDR3 DNA reads TGTGCCAGCAGTGGGGGGCGGGGGGCTTACAATGAGCAGTTCTTC. The chain recombines TRBV27 with TRBJ2-1; 8 nucleotides align to TRBD2. V shed 5 bases and J 4 bases; nucleotides not matched to a gene: 7. This CDR3 has 15 amino acids. Germline V CDR1 and CDR2: MNHEY, SMNVEV (reference sequence).

The V gene is TRBV6-5, the J gene TRBJ2-2, with D possibly TRBD2 on 6 matching bases. Deletions cut 7 bases from V and 4 bases from J, with 16 bases between. Germline values: CDR1 MNHEY, CDR2 SVGAGI. The CDR3 sequence is 15 residues long. The CDR3 loop is CASIWGPGVTGELFF. The CDR3 nucleotides read TGTGCCAGCATCTGGGGACCGGGGGTCACCGGGGAGCTGTTTTTT.

The chain has TRBV2 and TRBJ2-1, with 14 nucleotides matching TRBD2. Germline values: CDR1 SNHLY, CDR2 FYNNEI. V gave up 6 bases and J gave up 5 bases; unmatched junction bases: 3. This CDR3 region has 15 residues. CDR3 residues: CASRGLAGANNEQFF. CDR3 DNA sequence: TGTGCCAGCAGGGGACTAGCGGGGGCTAACAATGAGCAGTTCTTC.

The chain couples TRBV4-3 to TRBJ2-1, with TRBD1 matching over 10 bases. The CDR3 is made up of 14 amino acids. From germline, CDR1 is LGHNA and CDR2 YSLEER. Trimming took 2 bases from V and 7 from J; bases not matched to a gene: 2. The CDR3 spells CASSQPGQGNEQFF. The CDR3 DNA sequence: TGCGCCAGCAGCCAACCGGGACAGGGGAATGAGCAGTTCTTC.

The chain couples TRBV19 to TRBJ1-5; D call uncertain. Germline values: CDR1 LNHDA, CDR2 SQIVND (reference sequence). V lost 1 base to trimming and J lost 0 bases, with 13 bases between them. This CDR3 contains 17 residues. This chain's CDR3 is CASSIVGGRHSNQPQHF. In nucleotides, the CDR3 is TGTGCCAGTAGTATAGTAGGAGGCAGGCATAGCAATCAGCCCCAGCATTTT.

The V call is TRBV7-2, the J call TRBJ1-1; the D gene is possibly TRBD1 (5 bases). This CDR3 contains 14 residues. Germline V gene lookup returns CDR1 SGHTA and CDR2 FQGNSA. V lost 1 base, J lost 4 bases, and 10 bases lay in between. The CDR3 loop is CASSLGAGGTEAFF. DNA of the CDR3: TGTGCCAGCAGCTTAGGTGCCGGGGGCACTGAAGCTTTCTTT.